This TCR beta chain was retrieved from a study of T cells in Graves' hyperthyroidism and ophthalmopathy. V lost 5 bases, J lost 2 bases, and 16 bases lay in between. Germline CDR1 SEHNR, CDR2 FQNEAQ (reference sequence). The CDR3 has 15 amino acids. As concerns this clonotype: What it binds is unknown.

Study results and caveats: The model forecast ophthalmopathy, anticipating it by a median approximately 6.1 months before onset.

Amplification of TCR beta CDR3 regions was performed using RNA transcripts as template. TCR CDR3 regions were first amplified by RT-PCR with HTBI primers. TCRdb itself ran the multiplex PCR reads through MiXCR, one entry per CDR3 protein. The sample has about 590,000 distinct CDR3 sequences, 12% to 15% seen once. This chain links TRBV7-9 with TRBJ2-7; D might be TRBD1 or TRBD2, each matching 5 bases. Sequenced material: blood. The receptor was derived from a woman between 18 and 29 years old with Graves' ophthalmopathy. For the CDR3, the DNA is TGTGCCAGCAGCCGTGTGGGGGAAGTCCCCTACGAGCAGTACTTC. Translation gives CASSRVGEVPYEQYF.